This TCR beta chain was recovered during a study of breast tumors, draining lymph nodes, adjacent tissues. TCRdb ran MiXCR on the multiplex PCR reads and lists one entry per CDR3 protein. The sample yields 200,000 to 250,000 distinct CDR3 sequences, approximately 36% seen once. The CDR3 is made up of 16 amino acids. Unmatched junction bases numbered 9, after V lost 10 bases and J lost 0 bases. Findings and limits, study-wide: Luminal-like breast cancer showed significantly higher tumor–nontumor repertoire similarity than basal-like. The data were judged consistent with most tumor T cells coming from lymph node and expanding in tumor. Compared with lymph nodes, tumors were less diverse; compared with nontumor tissue, more.

With respect to this clonotype: The antigen is undetermined.

Samples came from axillary lymph nodes draining the breast cancer. Sequences were obtained from axillary lymph node tissue. J is TRBJ2-6 and V is TRBV12-3 or TRBV12-4; 7 nucleotides line up with TRBD2. This sequence was found in a female donor with breast cancer. Some clones in this sample may be carry-over from other donors' samples. This CDR3 reads CAIRRGINSGANVLTF. CDR3 DNA: TGTGCCATCAGGCGGGGGATAAACTCTGGGGCCAACGTCCTGACTTTC.